This T cell receptor (beta chain) is from a study of response to subunit inactivated influenza vaccine. Study results and limitations: The authors suggested that few new T cells are recruited per seasonal influenza vaccination.

TCRdb re-analysed the RT-PCR reads in MiXCR, keeping a single row per CDR3 protein. This sample yields more than 150,000 distinct CDR3 sequences, of which about 9.3% are seen a single time; roughly a tenth belongs to the top ten. Losses at the gene ends were 1 base for V and 12 bases for J; bases not matched to a gene: 8. This CDR3 is built from 15 residues. Looked up from germline, CDR1 is SGHTA and CDR2 is FQGNSA. This clonotype was found many times. Antigen specificity is unknown. This receptor was obtained from a man aged 50-60 years who received an inactivated influenza vaccine. The sample consisted of non-naive T cells sorted from PBMCs, taken on the day of vaccination. The rearrangement links TRBV7-2 to TRBJ2-1; 11 bases match TRBD2. CDR3 loop: CASSLGLAGGGGQFF. As DNA, the CDR3 is TGTGCCAGCAGCTTAGGGCTAGCGGGAGGAGGGGGGCAGTTCTTC.